The entry that follows covers one T cell receptor (beta chain) sequence. What it recognizes is unknown. The data were taken from a study of cytomegalovirus exposure and HLA in healthy donors. Across the study: HLA-typed donors were the source of about 90 million unique TCRs held in an early data release. Study-wide points: With high specificity and sensitivity, the classifier reportedly diagnosed cytomegalovirus status. The study labeled around 160 TCR beta chains cytomegalovirus-associated. Through in vitro validation, a few CMV-associated chains were shown to be specific for CMV antigens.

Germline values: CDR1 MNHEY, CDR2 SVGAGI. With 0 bases removed from V and 7 bases from J, the gap between germline ends came to 7 bases. CDR3 length equals 13 residues. PCR employed 60 Vbeta and 13 Jbeta primers. Profiling relied on immunoSEQ multiplex PCR, and the TCRdb table lists in-frame clones only, not all of them. The sample includes under 150,000 clones, 82% of them seen just once. This TCR was recovered from a male donor in good health and CMV-seronegative. V is TRBV6-5 and J is TRBJ1-5; D gene unclear. The sequencing sample was made of PBMCs. CDR3: CASSYSPLQPQHF. As DNA, the CDR3 is TGTGCCAGCAGTTACTCGCCACTGCAGCCCCAGCATTTT.